Sequencing of this T cell receptor beta chain was carried out in a study of blood T cell repertoires in COVID-19. Study context: Acute and convalescent COVID-19 specimens originated in the United States, Italy and Spain.

The V and J ends lost 4 bases and 0 bases respectively, with 13 bases between them. Germline V CDR1 and CDR2: KGHSY, FQNENV. This CDR3 contains 16 residues. Enrollees, about 18 to 89 years old, lived in about two dozen US areas. Assignment of participants to cohorts was predicated upon participant-reported clinical history. TCRdb's copy holds only in-frame clones and misses some; the assay was immunoSEQ multiplex PCR. The sample records approximately 150,000 clones, about nine tenths being singletons. Sequencing was carried out using PBMCs or T cells enriched from blood (not recorded which). This TCR came from a woman aged 40 to 49 who had been exposed to COVID-19. The chain is built from TRBV16 and TRBJ1-5; D not resolved. CDR3 protein: CASSPPNSYSNQPQHF. The CDR3 DNA reads as TGTGCCAGCAGCCCCCCGAACAGCTATAGCAATCAGCCCCAGCATTTT.